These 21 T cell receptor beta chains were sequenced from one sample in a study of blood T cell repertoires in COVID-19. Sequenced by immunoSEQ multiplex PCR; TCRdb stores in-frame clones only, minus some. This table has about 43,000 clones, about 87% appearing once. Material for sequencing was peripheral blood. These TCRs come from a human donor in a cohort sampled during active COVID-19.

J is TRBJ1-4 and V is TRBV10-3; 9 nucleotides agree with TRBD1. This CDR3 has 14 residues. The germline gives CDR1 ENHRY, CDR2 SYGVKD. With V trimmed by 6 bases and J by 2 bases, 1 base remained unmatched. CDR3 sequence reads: CAIRGTGTNEKLFF. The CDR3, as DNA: TGTGCCATCAGAGGGACAGGGACTAATGAAAAACTGTTTTTT.

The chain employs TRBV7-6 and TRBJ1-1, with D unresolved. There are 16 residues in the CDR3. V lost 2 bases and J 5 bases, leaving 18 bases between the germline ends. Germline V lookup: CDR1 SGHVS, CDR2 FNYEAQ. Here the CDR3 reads CASSLNGPRDQTEAFF. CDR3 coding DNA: TGTGCCAGCAGCTTAAATGGGCCCCGGGATCAGACTGAAGCTTTCTTT.

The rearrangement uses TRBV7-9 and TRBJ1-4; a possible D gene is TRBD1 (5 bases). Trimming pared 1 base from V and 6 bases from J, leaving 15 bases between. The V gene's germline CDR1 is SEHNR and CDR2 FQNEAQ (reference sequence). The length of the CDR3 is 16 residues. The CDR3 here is CASSLGTRQWDEKLFF. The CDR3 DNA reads TGTGCCAGCAGCTTAGGGACGAGACAGTGGGATGAAAAACTGTTTTTT.

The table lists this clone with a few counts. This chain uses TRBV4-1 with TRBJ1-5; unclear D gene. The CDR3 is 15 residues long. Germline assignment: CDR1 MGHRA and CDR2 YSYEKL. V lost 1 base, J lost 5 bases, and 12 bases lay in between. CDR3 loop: CASSQAGEAYQPQHF. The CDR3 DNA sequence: TGCGCCAGCAGCCAAGCTGGGGAGGCTTATCAGCCCCAGCATTTT.

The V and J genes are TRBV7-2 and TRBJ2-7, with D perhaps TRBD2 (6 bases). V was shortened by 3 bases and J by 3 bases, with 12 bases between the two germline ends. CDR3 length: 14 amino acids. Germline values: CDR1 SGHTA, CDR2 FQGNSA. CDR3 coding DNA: TGTGCCAGCAGCTTTAGACTAGAGCACTACGAGCAGTACTTC. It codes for CASSFRLEHYEQYF.

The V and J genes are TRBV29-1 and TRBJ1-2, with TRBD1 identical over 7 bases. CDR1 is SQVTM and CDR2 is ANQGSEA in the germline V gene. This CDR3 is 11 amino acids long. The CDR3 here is CALTGTYGYTF. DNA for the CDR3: TGCGCTCTGACAGGGACCTATGGCTACACCTTC.

Written as DNA, the CDR3 is TGTGCCAGCAGTCGGACAGGGGGAAACACTGAAGCTTTCTTT. Protein product: CASSRTGGNTEAFF. The chain links TRBV28 to TRBJ1-1, with 10 bases fitting TRBD1. The germline gives CDR1 MDHEN, CDR2 SYDVKM. The CDR3 spans 14 residues. Trimming took 5 bases from V and 2 from J; bases not matched to a gene: 2.

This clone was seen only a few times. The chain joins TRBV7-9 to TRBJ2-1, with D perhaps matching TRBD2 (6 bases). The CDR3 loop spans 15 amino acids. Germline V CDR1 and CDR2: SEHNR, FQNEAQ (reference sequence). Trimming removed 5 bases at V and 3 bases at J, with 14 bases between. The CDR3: CASSGGRNNYNEQFF. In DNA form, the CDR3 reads TGTGCCAGCAGCGGAGGGCGGAACAACTACAATGAGCAGTTCTTC.

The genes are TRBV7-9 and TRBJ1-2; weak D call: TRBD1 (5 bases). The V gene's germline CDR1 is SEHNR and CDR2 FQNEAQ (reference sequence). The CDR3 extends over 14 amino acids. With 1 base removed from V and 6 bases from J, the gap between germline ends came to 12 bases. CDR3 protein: CASSLVAGNHGYTF. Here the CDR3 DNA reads TGTGCCAGCAGCTTAGTTGCAGGGAATCATGGCTACACCTTC.

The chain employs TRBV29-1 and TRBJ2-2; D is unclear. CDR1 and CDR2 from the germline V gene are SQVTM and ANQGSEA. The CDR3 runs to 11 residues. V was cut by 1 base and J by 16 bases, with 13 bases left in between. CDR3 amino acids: CSVEVSGATFF. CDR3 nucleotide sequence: TGCAGCGTTGAAGTCTCCGGAGCTACGTTTTTT.

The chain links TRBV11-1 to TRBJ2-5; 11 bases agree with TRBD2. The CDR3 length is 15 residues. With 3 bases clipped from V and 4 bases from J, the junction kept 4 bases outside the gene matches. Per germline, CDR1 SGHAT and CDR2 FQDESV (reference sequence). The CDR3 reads CASSFQLAGAETQYF. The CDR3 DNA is TGTGCCAGCAGCTTCCAACTAGCGGGAGCAGAGACCCAGTACTTC. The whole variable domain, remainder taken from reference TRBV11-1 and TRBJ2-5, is EAEVAQSPRYKITEKSQAVAFWCDPISGHATLYWYRQILGQGPELLVQFQDESVVDDSQLPKDRFSAERLKGVDSTLKIQPAELGDSAMYLCASSFQLAGAETQYFGPGTRLLVL.

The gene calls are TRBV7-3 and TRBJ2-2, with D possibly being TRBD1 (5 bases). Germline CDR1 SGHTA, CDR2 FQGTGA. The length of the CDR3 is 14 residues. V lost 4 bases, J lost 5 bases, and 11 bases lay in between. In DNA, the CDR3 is TGTGCCAGCAGCTCACAGGATACAACCGGGGAGCTGTTTTTT. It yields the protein CASSSQDTTGELFF.

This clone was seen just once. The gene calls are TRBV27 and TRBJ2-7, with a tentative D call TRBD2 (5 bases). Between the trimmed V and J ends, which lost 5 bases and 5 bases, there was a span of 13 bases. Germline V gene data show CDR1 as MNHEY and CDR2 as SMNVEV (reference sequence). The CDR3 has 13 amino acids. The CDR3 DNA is TGTGCCAGCAGTAAACTAGGTTTAGACGAGCAGTACTTC. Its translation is CASSKLGLDEQYF.

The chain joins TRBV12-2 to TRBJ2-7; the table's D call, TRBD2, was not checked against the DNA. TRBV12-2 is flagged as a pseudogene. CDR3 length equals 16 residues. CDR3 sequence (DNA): TGTGCAAGTCGCTCCCTAGGGGTTAGCGGCCCCTACGAGCAGTACTTC. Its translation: CASRSLGVSGPYEQYF.

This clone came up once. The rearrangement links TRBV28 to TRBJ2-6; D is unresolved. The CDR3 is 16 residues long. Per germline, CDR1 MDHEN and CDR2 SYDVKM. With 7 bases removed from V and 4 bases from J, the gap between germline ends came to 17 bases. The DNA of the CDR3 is TGTGCCAGCATGGAGCTTCGCAGCGCCGGGGCCAACGTCCTGACTTTC. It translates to CASMELRSAGANVLTF.

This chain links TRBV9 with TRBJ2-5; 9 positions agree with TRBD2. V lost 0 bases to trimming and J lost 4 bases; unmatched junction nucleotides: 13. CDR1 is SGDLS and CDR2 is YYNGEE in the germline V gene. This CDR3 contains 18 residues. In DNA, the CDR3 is TGTGCCAGCAGCGTAGGGATAGCGGGAGATCTATCGGGAGAGACCCAGTACTTC. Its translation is CASSVGIAGDLSGETQYF.

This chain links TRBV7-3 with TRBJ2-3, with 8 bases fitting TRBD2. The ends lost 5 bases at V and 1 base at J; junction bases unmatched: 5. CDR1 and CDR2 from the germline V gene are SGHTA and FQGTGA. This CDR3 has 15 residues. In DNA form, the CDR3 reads TGTGCCAGCAGCCCCTCGCGGGAGGGCACAGATACGCAGTATTTT. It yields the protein CASSPSREGTDTQYF. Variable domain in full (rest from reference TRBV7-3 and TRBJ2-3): GAGVSQTPSNKVTEKGKYVELRCDPISGHTALYWYRQSLGQGPEFLIYFQGTGAADDSGLPNDRFFAVRPEGSVSTLKIQRTERGDSAVYLCASSPSREGTDTQYFGPGTRLTVL.

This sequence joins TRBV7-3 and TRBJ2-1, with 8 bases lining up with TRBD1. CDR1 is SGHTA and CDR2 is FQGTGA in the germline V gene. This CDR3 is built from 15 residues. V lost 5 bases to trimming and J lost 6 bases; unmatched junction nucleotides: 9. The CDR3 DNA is TGTGCCAGCAGCCGAGGGACAGGCGCTCTCAATGAGCAGTTCTTC. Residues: CASSRGTGALNEQFF.

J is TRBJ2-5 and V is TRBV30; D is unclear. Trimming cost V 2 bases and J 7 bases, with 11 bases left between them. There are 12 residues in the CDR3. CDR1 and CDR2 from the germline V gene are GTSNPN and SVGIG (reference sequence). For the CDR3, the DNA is TGTGCCTGGAGTCCTACTCGGAGGACCCAGTACTTC. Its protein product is CAWSPTRRTQYF.

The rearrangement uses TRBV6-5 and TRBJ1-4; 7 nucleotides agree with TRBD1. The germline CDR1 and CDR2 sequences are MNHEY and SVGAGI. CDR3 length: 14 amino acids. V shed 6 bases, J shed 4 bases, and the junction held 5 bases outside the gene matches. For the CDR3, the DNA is TGTGCCAGCAGCCGCGGGACAGATAATGAAAAACTGTTTTTT. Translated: CASSRGTDNEKLFF.

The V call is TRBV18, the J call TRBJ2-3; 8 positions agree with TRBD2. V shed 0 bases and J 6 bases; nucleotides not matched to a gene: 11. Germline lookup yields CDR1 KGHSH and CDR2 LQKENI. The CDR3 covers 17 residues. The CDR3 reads CASSPPRGARFVDTQYF. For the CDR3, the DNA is TGTGCCAGCTCACCACCGCGGGGGGCCCGATTCGTCGATACGCAGTATTTT.